The rows below give T cell receptor beta chains drawn from one sample of a study of metastatic and nonmetastatic thyroid tumors. TCRdb re-clonotyped the PCR reads through MiXCR. The sample consists of roughly 14,000 clones, around 25% of them appearing once. The specimen was tumor tissue. Receptors originate from a female donor with papillary thyroid cancer or a benign thyroid nodule (not recorded which). Some clones in this sample may be carry-over from other donors' samples. Both conserved end residues are part of each CDR3. D genes are given only for firm matches. Not every row has a clone size; where given, it reads once, few, many or a size class.

TRBD2 TRBJ2-1 TRBV7-8 few CASSAEAGAGNEQFF TGTGCCAGCAGCGCCGAAGCGGGAGCAGGAAATGAGCAGTTCTTC
- TRBJ2-3 TRBV12-3/TRBV12-4 medium-sized CASSRGGDTQYF TGTGCCAGCAGCCGAGGTGGGGATACGCAGTATTTT
- TRBJ2-2 TRBV12-3/TRBV12-4 few CASSRQEAPAGELFF TGTGCCAGCAGTCGACAGGAGGCGCCTGCCGGGGAGCTGTTTTTT
- TRBJ1-2 TRBV28 - CASMAGGKNGYTF TGTGCCAGCATGGCAGGCGGAAAGAATGGCTACACCTTC
- TRBJ1-2 TRBV11-1 - CASSFTMDSYGYTF TGTGCCAGCAGCTTTACTATGGACAGCTATGGCTACACCTTC
TRBD2 TRBJ2-1 TRBV4-2 many CASSQDGGSSYNEQFF TGTGCCAGCAGCCAAGATGGCGGGAGCTCCTACAATGAGCAGTTCTTC
- TRBJ1-4 TRBV20-1 - CSARPGHPNEKLFF TGCAGTGCTAGACCGGGACACCCTAATGAAAAACTGTTTTTT
- TRBJ1-1 TRBV7-2 - CASSSSRVQGKMGTEAFF TGTGCCAGCAGCTCTAGCAGGGTGCAGGGTAAAATGGGCACTGAAGCTTTCTTT
- TRBJ2-7 TRBV10-1 medium-sized CASSEGALVEQYF TGCGCCAGCAGCGAGGGAGCCTTGGTCGAGCAGTACTTC
- TRBJ2-7 TRBV15 many CATSSGRGFYEQYF TGTGCCACCAGCAGTGGCAGGGGTTTCTACGAGCAGTACTTC
TRBD2 TRBJ2-1 TRBV7-7 many CASSRLAGPNNEQFF TGTGCTAGCAGCCGTCTAGCGGGACCCAACAATGAGCAGTTCTTC
TRBD1 TRBJ2-1 TRBV7-3 many CASSLILWTGVYNEQFF TGTGCCAGCAGCTTAATACTTTGGACAGGGGTCTACAATGAGCAGTTCTTC
TRBD1 TRBJ1-1 TRBV20-1 - CSARDVQGAGTEAFF TGCAGTGCTAGAGATGTACAGGGGGCAGGGACTGAAGCTTTCTTT
- TRBJ2-1 TRBV7-3 medium-sized CASSGGGGGSYNEQFF TGTGCCAGCAGCGGTGGAGGGGGGGGCTCCTACAATGAGCAGTTCTTC
- TRBJ1-2 TRBV19 medium-sized CASSIVSVGGYTF TGTGCCAGTAGTATAGTTAGCGTTGGTGGCTACACCTTC
TRBD1 TRBJ1-2 TRBV5-1 - CASSSQITGGGYTF TGCGCCAGCAGCTCCCAGATTACAGGGGGAGGCTACACCTTC
- TRBJ1-2 TRBV6-2/TRBV6-3 few CASSFDYTLQGYTF TGTGCCAGCAGTTTCGATTACACGCTTCAAGGCTACACCTTC
- TRBJ1-1 TRBV4-2 - CASSQDLRVRVNTEAFF TGTGCCAGCAGCCAAGATTTAAGGGTTAGGGTGAACACTGAAGCTTTCTTT
TRBD2 TRBJ2-3 TRBV5-1 many CASSSGGGHSTDTQYF TGCGCCAGCAGCTCCGGCGGGGGTCATAGCACAGATACGCAGTATTTT
- TRBJ2-7 TRBV24-1 many CATSEGGYEQYF TGTGCCACCAGTGAAGGTGGGTACGAGCAGTACTTC
TRBD1 TRBJ1-1 TRBV11-2 - CASSSGTGGNTEAFF TGTGCCAGCAGCTCCGGGACAGGGGGGAACACTGAAGCTTTCTTT
- TRBJ1-1 TRBV28 - CASSLTGKNTEAFF TGTGCCAGCAGTTTAACAGGGAAAAACACTGAAGCTTTCTTT
TRBD2 TRBJ2-3 TRBV24-1 - CATSGSRLAGGADTQYF TGTGCCACCAGTGGTTCCCGACTAGCGGGAGGGGCAGATACGCAGTATTTT
TRBD2 TRBJ2-1 TRBV20-1 once CSAPGLAATNEQFF TGCAGTGCTCCGGGACTAGCGGCTACAAATGAGCAGTTCTTC